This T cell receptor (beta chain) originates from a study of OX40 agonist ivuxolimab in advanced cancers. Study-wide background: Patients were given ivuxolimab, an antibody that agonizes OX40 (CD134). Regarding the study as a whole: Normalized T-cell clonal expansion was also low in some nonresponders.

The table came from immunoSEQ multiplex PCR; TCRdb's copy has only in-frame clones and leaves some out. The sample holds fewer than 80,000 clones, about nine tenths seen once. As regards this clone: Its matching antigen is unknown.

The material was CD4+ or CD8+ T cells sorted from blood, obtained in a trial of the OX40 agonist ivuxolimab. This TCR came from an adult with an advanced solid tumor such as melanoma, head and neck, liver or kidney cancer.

CDR3 amino acids: CASSPPTGALYEQYF. Here the CDR3 DNA reads TGTGCCAGCTCACCCCCGACAGGGGCTCTCTACGAGCAGTACTTC. The chain is built from TRBV18 and TRBJ2-7, with TRBD1 matching over 8 bases. The CDR3 is 15 amino acids. The germline V gene has CDR1 KGHSH and CDR2 LQKENI. The V and J ends lost 3 bases and 3 bases, in that order; junction bases with no gene match: 7. Looking up the rest from reference TRBV18 and TRBJ2-7 gives the full variable domain: NAGVMQNPRHLVRRRGQEARLRCSPMKGHSHVYWYRQLPEEGLKFMVYLQKENIIDESGMPKERFSAEFPKEGPSILRIQQVVRGDSAAYFCASSPPTGALYEQYFGPGTRLTVT.